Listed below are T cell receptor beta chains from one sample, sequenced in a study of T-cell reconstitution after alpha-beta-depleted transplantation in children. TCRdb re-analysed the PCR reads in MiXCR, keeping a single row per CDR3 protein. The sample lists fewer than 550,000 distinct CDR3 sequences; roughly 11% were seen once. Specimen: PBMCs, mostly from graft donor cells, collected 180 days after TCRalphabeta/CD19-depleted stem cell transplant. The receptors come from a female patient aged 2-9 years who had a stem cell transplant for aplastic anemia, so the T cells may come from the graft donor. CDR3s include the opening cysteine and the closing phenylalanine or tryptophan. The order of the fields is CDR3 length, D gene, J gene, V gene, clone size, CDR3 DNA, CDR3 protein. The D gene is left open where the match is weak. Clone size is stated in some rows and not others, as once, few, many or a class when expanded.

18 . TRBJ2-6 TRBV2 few TGTGCCGCTGCTGCTTACCGGGACAAAAGCTCTGGGGCCAACGGCCTGACTTTC CAAAAYRDKSSGANGLTF
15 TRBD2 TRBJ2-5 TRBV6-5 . TGTGCCAGCAGTTACCCAGCGGGGACTCTCGGGACCCAGTACTTC CASSYPAGTLGTQYF
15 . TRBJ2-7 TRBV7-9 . TGTGCCAGCAGCCCAACCGACAGAATATCCTACGAGCAGTACTTC CASSPTDRISYEQYF
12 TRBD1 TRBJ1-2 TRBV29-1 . TGCAGCGTTATCGACAGGGTCTATGGCTACACCTTC CSVIDRVYGYTF
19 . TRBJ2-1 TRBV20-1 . TGCAGTGCTAGAGATTGGGCCTGGGGCCAGGAAAGCTCCTACAATGAGCAGTTCTTC CSARDWAWGQESSYNEQFF
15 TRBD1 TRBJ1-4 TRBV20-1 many TGCAGTGCTGCCGGCACCGGGACAGGGCACGAAAAACTGTTTTTT CSAAGTGTGHEKLFF
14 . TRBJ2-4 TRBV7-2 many TGTGCCAGCAGCTCCGGACAGAATAAAAACATTCAGTACTTC CASSSGQNKNIQYF
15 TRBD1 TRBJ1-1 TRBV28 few TGTGCCAGCAGTCGGACAGGGGCACTGAACACTGAAGCTTTCTTT CASSRTGALNTEAFF
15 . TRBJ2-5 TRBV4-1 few TGCGCCAGCAGCCCCTACAGGGACCTCCAAGAGACCCAGTACTTC CASSPYRDLQETQYF
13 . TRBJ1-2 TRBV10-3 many TGTGCCATCGGGCCACGGCAGGGACCGGGCTACACCTTC CAIGPRQGPGYTF
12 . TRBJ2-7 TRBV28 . TGTGCCAGCAGTCAGGTCCCCCACGAGCAGTACTTC CASSQVPHEQYF
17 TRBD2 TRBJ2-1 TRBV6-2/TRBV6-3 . TGTGCCAGCAGCCCTACCCTCAGCGGGGGACTTAACAATGAGCAGTTCTTC CASSPTLSGGLNNEQFF
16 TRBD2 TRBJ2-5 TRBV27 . TGTGCCAGCAGTTTAATTCGGACTAGCGGGAAAGAGACCCAGTACTTC CASSLIRTSGKETQYF
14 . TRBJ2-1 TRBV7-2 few TGTGCCAGCAGCCCCGATAATTGGGGGAATGAGCAGTTCTTC CASSPDNWGNEQFF
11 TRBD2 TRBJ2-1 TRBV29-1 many TGCACCGGGACTAGCGGGAACGAGCAGTTCTTC CTGTSGNEQFF
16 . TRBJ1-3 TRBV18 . TGTGCCAGCTCACCAGGGGTCACAAGCTCTGGAAACACCATATATTTT CASSPGVTSSGNTIYF
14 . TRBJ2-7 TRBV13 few TGTGCCAGCAGCTCTCAGCGGCTAACCTACGAGCAGTACTTC CASSSQRLTYEQYF
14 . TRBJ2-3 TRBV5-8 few TGTGCCAGCAGCTTAATAATACGCACAGATACGCAGTATTTT CASSLIIRTDTQYF
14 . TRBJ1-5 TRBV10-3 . TGTGCCATCAGTGAAGACCCAGACCCTCTAGCCCAGCATTTT CAISEDPDPLAQHF
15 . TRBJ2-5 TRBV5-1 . TGCGCCAGCAGCCCCGCAATGGTTTGGGGAGAGACCCAGTACTTC CASSPAMVWGETQYF
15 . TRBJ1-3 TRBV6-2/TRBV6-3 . TGTGCCAGCAGAAACCAAGGGACTACTGGAAACACCATATATTTT CASRNQGTTGNTIYF
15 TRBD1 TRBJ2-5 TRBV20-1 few TGCAGTGCTAGTTCTGGACAGGTATCACCGAGGGCCCAGTACTTC CSASSGQVSPRAQYF
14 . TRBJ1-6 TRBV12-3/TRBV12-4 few TGTGCCAGCAGCGCGACCCCCAGGGTTTCACCCCTCCACTTT CASSATPRVSPLHF
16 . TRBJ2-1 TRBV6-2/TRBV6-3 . TGTGCCAGCAGTTACTCCCCGGGGATCCCCTACAATGAGCAGTTCTTC CASSYSPGIPYNEQFF
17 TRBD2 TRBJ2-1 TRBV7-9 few TGTGCCAGCAGCAATAGCCGTGTGGGGGAGGGCCAGAATGAGCAGTTCTTC CASSNSRVGEGQNEQFF